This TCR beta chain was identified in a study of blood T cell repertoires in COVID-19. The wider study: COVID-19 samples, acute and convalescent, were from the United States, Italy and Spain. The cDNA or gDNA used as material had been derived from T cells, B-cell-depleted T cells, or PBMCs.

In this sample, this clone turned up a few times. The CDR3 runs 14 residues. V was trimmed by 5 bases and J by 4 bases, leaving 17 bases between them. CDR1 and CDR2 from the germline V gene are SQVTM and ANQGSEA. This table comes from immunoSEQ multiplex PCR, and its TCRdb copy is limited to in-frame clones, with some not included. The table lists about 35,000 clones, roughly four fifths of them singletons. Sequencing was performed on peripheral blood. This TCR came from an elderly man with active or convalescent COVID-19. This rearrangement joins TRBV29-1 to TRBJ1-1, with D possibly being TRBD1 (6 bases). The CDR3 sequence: CSVCPGEFGTEAFF. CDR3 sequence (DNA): TGCAGCGTTTGTCCAGGGGAATTCGGCACTGAAGCTTTCTTT. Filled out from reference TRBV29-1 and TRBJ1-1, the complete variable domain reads SAVISQKPSRDICQRGTSLTIQCQVDSQVTMMFWYRQQPGQSLTLIATANQGSEATYESGFVIDKFPISRPNLTFSTLTVSNMSPEDSSIYLCSVCPGEFGTEAFFGQGTRLTVV.